What follows is one TCR beta chain and its context. The entry originates in a study of blood T cell repertoires in COVID-19. TCRdb's copy holds only in-frame clones and misses some; the assay was immunoSEQ multiplex PCR. The sample carries under 250,000 clones, around 80% recorded once. CDR1 and CDR2 (germline): MDHEN, SYDVKM. V was clipped by 6 bases and J by 0 bases, with 14 bases between them. This CDR3 contains 16 residues. This TCR was recovered from a man aged 35 to 55 with acute or convalescent COVID-19. The sample consisted of peripheral blood. The gene calls are TRBV28 and TRBJ2-2; a possible D gene is TRBD2 (6 bases). CDR3 residues: CASSPIRDSNTGELFF. CDR3 nucleotides: TGTGCCAGCAGCCCCATACGGGACTCGAACACCGGGGAGCTGTTTTTT.